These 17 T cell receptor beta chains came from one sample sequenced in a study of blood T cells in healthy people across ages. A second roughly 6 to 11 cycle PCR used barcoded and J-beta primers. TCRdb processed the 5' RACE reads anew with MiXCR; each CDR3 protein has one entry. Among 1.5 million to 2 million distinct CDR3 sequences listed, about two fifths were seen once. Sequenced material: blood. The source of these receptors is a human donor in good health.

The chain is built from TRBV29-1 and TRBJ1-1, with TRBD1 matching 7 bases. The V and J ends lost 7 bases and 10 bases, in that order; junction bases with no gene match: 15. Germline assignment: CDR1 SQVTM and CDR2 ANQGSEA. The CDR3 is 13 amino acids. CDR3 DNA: TGCAGCGACCTCCGAGACAGGGTATTAGGAGCTTTCTTT. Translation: CSDLRDRVLGAFF.

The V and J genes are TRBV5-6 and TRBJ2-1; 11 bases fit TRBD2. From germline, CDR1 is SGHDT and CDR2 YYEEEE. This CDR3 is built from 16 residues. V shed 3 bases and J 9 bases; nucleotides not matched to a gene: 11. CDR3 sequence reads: CASSYLTSGVCSEQFF. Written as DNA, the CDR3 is TGTGCCAGCAGCTACCTGACTAGCGGGGTGTGCAGTGAGCAGTTCTTC.

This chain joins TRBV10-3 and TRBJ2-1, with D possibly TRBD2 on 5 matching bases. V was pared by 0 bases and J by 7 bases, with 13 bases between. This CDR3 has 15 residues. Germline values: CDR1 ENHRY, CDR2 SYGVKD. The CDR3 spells CAISESVTRENEQFF. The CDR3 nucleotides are TGTGCCATCAGTGAGTCGGTAACTCGGGAAAATGAGCAGTTCTTC.

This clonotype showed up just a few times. The CDR3 sequence is CASSQAHLSYEQYF. In nucleotides, the CDR3 is TGCGCCAGCAGCCAAGCTCACCTAAGCTACGAGCAGTACTTC. V and J are TRBV4-3 and TRBJ2-5; D remains ambiguous. The J call is uncertain, as TRBJ2-7 better fits the DNA end. The CDR3 runs 14 residues. CDR1 and CDR2 from the germline V gene are LGHNA and YSLEER.

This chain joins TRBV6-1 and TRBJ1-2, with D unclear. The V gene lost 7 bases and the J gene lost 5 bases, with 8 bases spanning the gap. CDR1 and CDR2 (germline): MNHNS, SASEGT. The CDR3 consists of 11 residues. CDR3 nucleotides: TGTGCCAGCATGGATTTATATGGCTACACCTTC. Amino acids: CASMDLYGYTF.

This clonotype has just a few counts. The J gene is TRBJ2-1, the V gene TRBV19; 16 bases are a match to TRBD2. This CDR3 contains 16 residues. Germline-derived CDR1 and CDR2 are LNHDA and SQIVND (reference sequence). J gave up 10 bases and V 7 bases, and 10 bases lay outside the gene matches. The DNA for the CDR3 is TGTGCCAGTACCCAGACCGGGACTAGCGGGGGGGCCGAGCAGTTCTTC. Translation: CASTQTGTSGGAEQFF.

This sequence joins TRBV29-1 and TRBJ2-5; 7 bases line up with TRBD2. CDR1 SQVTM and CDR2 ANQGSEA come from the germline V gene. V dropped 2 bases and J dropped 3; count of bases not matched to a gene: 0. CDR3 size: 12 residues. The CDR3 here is CSVELAEETQYF. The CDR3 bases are TGCAGCGTTGAACTAGCGGAAGAGACCCAGTACTTC.

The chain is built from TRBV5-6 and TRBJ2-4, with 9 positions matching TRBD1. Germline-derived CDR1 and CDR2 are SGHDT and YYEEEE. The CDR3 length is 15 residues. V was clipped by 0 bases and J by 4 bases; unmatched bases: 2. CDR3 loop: CASSLAGTGKNIQYF. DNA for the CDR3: TGTGCCAGCAGCTTGGCCGGGACAGGGAAAAACATTCAGTACTTC.

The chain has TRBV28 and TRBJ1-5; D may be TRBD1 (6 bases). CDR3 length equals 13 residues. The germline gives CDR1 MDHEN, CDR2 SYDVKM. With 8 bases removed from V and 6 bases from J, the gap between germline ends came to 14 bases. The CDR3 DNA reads TGTGCCAGCGCGGGAGGGGGTGGTCAGCCCCAGCATTTT. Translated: CASAGGGGQPQHF.

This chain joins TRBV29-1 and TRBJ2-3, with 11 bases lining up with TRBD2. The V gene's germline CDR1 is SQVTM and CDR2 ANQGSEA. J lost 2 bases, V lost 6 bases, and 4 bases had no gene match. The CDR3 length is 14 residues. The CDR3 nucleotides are TGCAGCGTCGGTAGCGGGGGGGTCACAGATACGCAGTATTTT. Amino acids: CSVGSGGVTDTQYF.

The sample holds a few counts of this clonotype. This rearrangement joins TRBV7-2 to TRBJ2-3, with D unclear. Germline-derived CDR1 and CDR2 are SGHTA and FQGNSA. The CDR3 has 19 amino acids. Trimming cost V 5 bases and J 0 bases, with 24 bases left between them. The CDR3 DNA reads TGTGCCAGCAGCCCCAAAAATCCCAAGTGGGGAACTAGCACAGATACGCAGTATTTT. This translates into CASSPKNPKWGTSTDTQYF.

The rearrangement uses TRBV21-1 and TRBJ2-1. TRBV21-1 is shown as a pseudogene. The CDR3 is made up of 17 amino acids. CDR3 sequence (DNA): TGTGCCAGCACTACAAAGGAGCGAAACGGGGTAGGCGATGAGCAGTTCTTC. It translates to CASTTKERNGVGDEQFF.

This CDR3 is CAISERPQGRGHGEQFF. CDR3 coding DNA: TGTGCCATCAGTGAAAGACCCCAGGGGAGGGGCCACGGTGAGCAGTTCTTC. This chain uses TRBV10-3 with TRBJ2-1, with D perhaps TRBD2 (7 bases). Germline CDR1 ENHRY, CDR2 SYGVKD. Trimming took 3 bases from V and 9 from J, leaving 24 bases between them. The CDR3 is made up of 17 amino acids.

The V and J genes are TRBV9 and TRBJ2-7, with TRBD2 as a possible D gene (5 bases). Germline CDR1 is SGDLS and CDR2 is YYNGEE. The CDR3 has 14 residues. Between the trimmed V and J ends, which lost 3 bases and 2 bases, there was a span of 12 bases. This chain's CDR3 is CASSGEEVAYEQYF. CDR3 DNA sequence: TGTGCCAGCAGCGGAGAGGAGGTGGCCTACGAGCAGTACTTC.

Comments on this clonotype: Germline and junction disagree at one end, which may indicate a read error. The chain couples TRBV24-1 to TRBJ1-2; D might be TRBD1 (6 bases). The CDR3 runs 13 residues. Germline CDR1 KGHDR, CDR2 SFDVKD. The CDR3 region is CTTSGTGFLGYTF. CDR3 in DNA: TGTACCACCAGTGGAACAGGGTTTCTTGGCTACACCTTC.

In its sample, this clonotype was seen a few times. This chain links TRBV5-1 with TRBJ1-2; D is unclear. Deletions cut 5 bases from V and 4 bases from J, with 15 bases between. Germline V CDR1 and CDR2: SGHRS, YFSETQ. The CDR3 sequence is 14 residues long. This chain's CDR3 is CASSPITDLYGYTF. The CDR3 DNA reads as TGCGCCAGCAGTCCCATTACAGACCTCTATGGCTACACCTTC.

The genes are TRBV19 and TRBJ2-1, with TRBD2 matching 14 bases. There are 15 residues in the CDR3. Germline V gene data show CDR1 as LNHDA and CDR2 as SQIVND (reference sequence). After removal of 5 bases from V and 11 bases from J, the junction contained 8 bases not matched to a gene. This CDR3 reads CASSPPTSGGAKQFF. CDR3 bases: TGTGCCAGTAGTCCACCGACTAGCGGGGGGGCCAAGCAGTTCTTC.